This TCR beta chain stems from a study of T-cell reconstitution after alpha-beta-depleted transplantation in children. Germline V gives CDR1 MGHRA, CDR2 YSYEKL. V was clipped by 0 bases and J by 2 bases; unmatched bases: 2. This CDR3 region has 15 residues. A library of TCRbeta sequences, prepared with unique molecular identifiers, was generated. TCRdb re-called the PCR reads through MiXCR, storing one row per CDR3 protein. The data show 450,000 to 600,000 distinct CDR3 sequences, approximately 16% seen once. Specimen: PBMCs from the stem cell graft donor, collected from the stem cell graft. The gene calls are TRBV4-1 and TRBJ2-7, with 9 bases fitting TRBD2. This clonotype was sampled from a human donor who donated a stem cell graft to a child with acute lymphoblastic leukemia. The CDR3 sequence: CASSQDSGRAYEQYF. CDR3 sequence (DNA): TGCGCCAGCAGCCAAGATAGCGGGAGAGCCTACGAGCAGTACTTC.